Here is one T cell receptor (beta chain) with its context. This sample was taken from a study of blood T cell repertoires in COVID-19. At the level of the study: T cells, B-cell-depleted T cells, or PBMCs provided the cDNA or gDNA that served as material.

The CDR3 runs 12 residues. Deletions cut 3 bases from V and 7 bases from J, with 10 bases between. Germline assignment: CDR1 GTSNPN and CDR2 SVGIG (reference sequence). Original methodology: Amplified reference gene primers provided the basis for estimating nucleated cell counts. TCRdb keeps only in-frame clones here, not all; method: immunoSEQ multiplex PCR. The V and J calls and clone size are taken from that table; D and trimming were inferred from the DNA. The data contain roughly 240,000 clones, approximately 89% of them singletons. The V call is TRBV30, the J call TRBJ1-5; possibly TRBD1 for D (5 bases). This TCR came from a woman in her thirties or forties with acute COVID-19. Sequencing was performed on PBMCs or T cells enriched from blood (not recorded which). The CDR3, as DNA: TGTGCCTGGAGCGGGGGTCTCCAGCCCCAGCATTTT. The encoded protein is CAWSGGLQPQHF.